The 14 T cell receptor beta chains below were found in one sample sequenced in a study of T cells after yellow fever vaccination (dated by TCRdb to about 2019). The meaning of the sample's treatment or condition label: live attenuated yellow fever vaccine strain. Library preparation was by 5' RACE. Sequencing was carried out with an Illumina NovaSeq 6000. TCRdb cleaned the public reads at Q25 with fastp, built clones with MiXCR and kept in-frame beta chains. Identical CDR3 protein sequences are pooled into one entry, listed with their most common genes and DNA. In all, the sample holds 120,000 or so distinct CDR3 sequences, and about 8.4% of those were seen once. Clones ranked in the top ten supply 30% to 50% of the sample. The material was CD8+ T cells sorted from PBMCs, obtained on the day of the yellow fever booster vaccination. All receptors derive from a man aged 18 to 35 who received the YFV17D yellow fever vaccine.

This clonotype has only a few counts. CDR3 residues: CASNDPGDQPQHF. CDR3 coding DNA: TGTGCCAGTAACGACCCGGGGGATCAGCCCCAGCATTTT. The V and J genes are TRBV6-2 or TRBV6-3 and TRBJ1-5, with a possible D match to TRBD1 (5 bases). The germline V and J ends were trimmed by 9 bases and 5 bases, with 14 bases remaining between them. Germline V gene sequence: CDR1 MNHEY, CDR2 SVGEGT. This CDR3 is built from 13 residues.

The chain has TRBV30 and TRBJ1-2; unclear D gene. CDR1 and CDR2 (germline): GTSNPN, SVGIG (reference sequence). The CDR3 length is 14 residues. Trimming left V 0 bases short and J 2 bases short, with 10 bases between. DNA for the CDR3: TGTGCCTGGAGTGTGATAGGGATGAACTATGGCTACACCTTC. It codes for CAWSVIGMNYGYTF.

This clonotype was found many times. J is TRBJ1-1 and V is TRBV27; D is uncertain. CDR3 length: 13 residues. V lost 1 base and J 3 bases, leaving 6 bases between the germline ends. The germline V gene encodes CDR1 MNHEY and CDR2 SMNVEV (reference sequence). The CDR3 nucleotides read TGTGCCAGCAGTTTATTGGGGTACACTGAAGCTTTCTTT. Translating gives CASSLLGYTEAFF.

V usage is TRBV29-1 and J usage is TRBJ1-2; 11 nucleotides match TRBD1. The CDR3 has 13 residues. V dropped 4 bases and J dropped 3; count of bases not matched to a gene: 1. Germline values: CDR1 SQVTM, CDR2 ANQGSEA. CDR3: CSVGDRGDYGYTF. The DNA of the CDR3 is TGCAGCGTTGGGGACAGGGGGGACTATGGCTACACCTTC.

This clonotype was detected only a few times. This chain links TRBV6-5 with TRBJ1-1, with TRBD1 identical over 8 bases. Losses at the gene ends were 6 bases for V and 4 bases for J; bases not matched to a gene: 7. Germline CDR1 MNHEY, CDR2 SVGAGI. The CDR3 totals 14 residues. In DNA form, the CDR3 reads TGTGCCAGCAGCCCCGGGACAGGCTTCACTGAAGCTTTCTTT. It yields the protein CASSPGTGFTEAFF.

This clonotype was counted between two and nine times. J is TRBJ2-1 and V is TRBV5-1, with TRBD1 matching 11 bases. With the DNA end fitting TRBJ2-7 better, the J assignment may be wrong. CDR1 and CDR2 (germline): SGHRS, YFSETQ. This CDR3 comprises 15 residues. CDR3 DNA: TGCGCCAGCAGCTTCGCGGGACAGGGGGAAAATGAGCAGTACTTC. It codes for CASSFAGQGENEQYF.

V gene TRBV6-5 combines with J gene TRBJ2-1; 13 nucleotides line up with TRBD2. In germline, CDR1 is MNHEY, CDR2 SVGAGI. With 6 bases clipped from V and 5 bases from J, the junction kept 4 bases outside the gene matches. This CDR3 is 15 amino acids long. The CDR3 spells CASRPLAGGNNEQFF. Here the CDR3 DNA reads TGTGCCAGCAGACCACTAGCGGGGGGGAACAATGAGCAGTTCTTC.

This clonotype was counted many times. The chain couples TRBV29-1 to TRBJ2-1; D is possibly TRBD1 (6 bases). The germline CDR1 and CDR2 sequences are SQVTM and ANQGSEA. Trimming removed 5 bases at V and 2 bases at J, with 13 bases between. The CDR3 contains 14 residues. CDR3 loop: CSVFRGVPYNEQFF. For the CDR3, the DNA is TGCAGCGTTTTCAGGGGAGTACCCTACAATGAGCAGTTCTTC.

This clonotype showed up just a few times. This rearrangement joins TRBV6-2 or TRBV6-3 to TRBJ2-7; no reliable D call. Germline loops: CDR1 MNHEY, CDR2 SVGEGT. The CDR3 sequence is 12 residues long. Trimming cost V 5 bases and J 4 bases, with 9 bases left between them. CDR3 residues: CASSPGPYEQYV. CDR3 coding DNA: TGTGCCAGCAGTCCCGGGCCATACGAGCAGTACGTC.

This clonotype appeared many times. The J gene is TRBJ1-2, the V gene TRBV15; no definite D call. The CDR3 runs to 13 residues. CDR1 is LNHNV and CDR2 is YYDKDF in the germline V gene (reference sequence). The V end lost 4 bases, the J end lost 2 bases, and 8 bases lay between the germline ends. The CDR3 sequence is CATSTAENYGYTF. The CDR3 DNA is TGTGCCACCAGCACCGCCGAGAACTATGGCTACACCTTC.

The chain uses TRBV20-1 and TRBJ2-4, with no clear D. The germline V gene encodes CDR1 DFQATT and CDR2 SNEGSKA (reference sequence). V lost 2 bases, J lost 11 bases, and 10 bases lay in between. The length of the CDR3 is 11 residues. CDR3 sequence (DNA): TGCAGTGCTAGATTAAGCTCTTTTCAGTACTTC. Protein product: CSARLSSFQYF.

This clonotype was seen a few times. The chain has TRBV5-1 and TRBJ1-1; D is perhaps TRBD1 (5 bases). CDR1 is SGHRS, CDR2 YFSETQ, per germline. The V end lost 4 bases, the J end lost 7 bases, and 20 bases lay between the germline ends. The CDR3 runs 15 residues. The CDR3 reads CASSMVEGRAGEAFF. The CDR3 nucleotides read TGCGCCAGCAGCATGGTCGAGGGACGGGCGGGTGAAGCTTTCTTT.

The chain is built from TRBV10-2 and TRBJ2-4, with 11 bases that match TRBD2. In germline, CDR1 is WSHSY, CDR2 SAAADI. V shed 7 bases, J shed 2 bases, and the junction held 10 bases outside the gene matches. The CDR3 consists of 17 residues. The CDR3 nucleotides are TGCGCCAGCACCAGGAGTAGCGGGGGGGCAACCAAAAACATTCAGTACTTC. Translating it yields CASTRSSGGATKNIQYF.

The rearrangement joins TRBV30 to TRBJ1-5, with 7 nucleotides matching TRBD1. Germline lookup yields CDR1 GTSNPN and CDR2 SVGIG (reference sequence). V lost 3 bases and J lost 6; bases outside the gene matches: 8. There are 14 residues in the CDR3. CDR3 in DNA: TGTGCCTGGAGGAACGACAGGGCGGGTCAGCCCCAGCATTTT. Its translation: CAWRNDRAGQPQHF.